The present TCR beta chain was sequenced within a study of blood T cell repertoires in COVID-19 (dated by TCRdb to 2018 to 2020). Study-level background: The collaborator samples originated in the United States, Italy and Spain and spanned the acute and convalescent phases of COVID-19. The material from the prospective study consisted of cDNA or gDNA derived from T cells, B-cell-depleted T cells, or PBMCs. Deeply sampled blood TCRbeta repertoires from subjects exposed to, actively infected with, or recovered from COVID-19 were included in the dataset. The repertoires were made available in a free public database intended to serve as a resource for research on the immune response to SARS-CoV-2. The samples were drawn from two sources: the first 160 participants of the ongoing ImmuneRACE study, and fewer than 1,500 subjects contributed by 6 global collaborators. Sample metadata almost always included a de-identified subject ID, COVID-19 status, age in years and sex. HLA class I and class II types, where available, came from metadata supplied by the sample provider rather than from assay-based typing. General conclusions and limits of the study: The amount of clinical and demographic metadata varied by source and participant and was provided uncurated.

Notes on this clone: Its antigen is not yet known. Per-base quality was not reported, and no clone a single base away is much larger than it.

TCRbeta CDR3 regions were amplified from genomic DNA by means of the immunoSEQ Assay, a bias-controlled multiplex PCR. Under the source paper's analysis protocol: The number of nucleated cells in each sample was estimated from the amplification of reference gene primers within the assay. To quantify the absolute abundance of each unique TCRbeta CDR3 rearrangement, sequence reads were collapsed and filtered. For each sample, productive Simpson clonality was calculated by taking the square root of Simpson's diversity index across productive rearrangements. TCRdb took this table from immuneACCESS and kept in-frame rearrangements with V and J called. Such tables lack part of the clones; where checked against another copy, unresolved V genes explain under half of the gap, and the rest is unexplained. V and J calls and clone size are those listed in that table; D and trimming were worked out from the DNA. For this sample there are a few hundred thousand clones; around 80% appear just once. Around 1.5% of the sample rests with the top ten.

Sequences LGHDT (CDR1) and YNNKEL (CDR2) are obtained from the germline V gene (reference sequence). Its CDR3 holds 16 amino acids, cysteine through phenylalanine. The read is trimmed to its CDR3 DNA, 48 bases read in frame from base 1. Trimming accounts for 1 base at V and 6 bases at J, while the number of junction bases matched to no gene is 8. A second Seattle source provided samples from volunteer blood donors who had recovered from COVID-19. Whole blood was collected in K2EDTA tubes by collaborating institutions according to the institutions' own protocols. Collaborator samples were shipped for TCRbeta analysis as frozen whole blood, isolated PBMCs, or DNA extracted from either sample type.

Sequenced material: peripheral blood. The chain couples TRBV3-1 (or the pseudogene TRBV3-2) to TRBJ1-5, and TRBD1 matches 8 of the central bases. The TCR was taken from a woman aged 40 to 50 who had recovered from COVID-19. CDR3 region: CASSQGTGMYGQPQHF. The DNA reads TGTGCCAGCAGCCAAGGGACAGGGATGTATGGTCAGCCCCAGCATTTT.